The clone carrying this T cell receptor (beta chain) was found a few times. This may come from a read error, since a much larger clone is one base off. This sample stems from a study of molecular identifiers for immune sequencing clone quantification. The CDR3 totals 14 residues. Germline V gene data show CDR1 as MNHNS and CDR2 as SASEGT. The ends were cut back, 8 bases at V and 4 bases at J, with 17 bases in the middle. TCRdb fed the PCR reads into MiXCR, producing one record per CDR3 protein. The repertoire has 70,000 to 95,000 distinct CDR3 sequences, roughly 19% of them found once; the top ten carry roughly 0.8%.

V gene TRBV6-1 combines with J gene TRBJ1-1, with D possibly being TRBD1 (5 bases). This TCR derives from a human donor in good health. Some libraries in this study had Jurkat cell RNA spiked in. Sequencing used naive CD8+ T cells from blood, with Jurkat cell RNA spiked in. Noted subset: FACS-sorted CD8+CD4-CCR7+CD45RA+ naive T cells. The CDR3 DNA sequence: TGTGCCAGCGGTGGTTACAGTAGGGGCACTGAAGCTTTCTTT. This codes for CASGGYSRGTEAFF.